A single sample is the source of the 18 T cell receptor beta chains below, sequenced in a study of OX40 agonist ivuxolimab in advanced cancers. Some clones are missing from TCRdb's copy, which holds only in-frame ones; the method was immunoSEQ multiplex PCR. Of some 58,000 clones listed, approximately 90% are singletons. The sample here was CD4+ or CD8+ T cells sorted from blood, taken in a trial of the OX40 agonist ivuxolimab. These TCRs come from an adult with an advanced solid tumor such as melanoma, head and neck, liver or kidney cancer.

The V and J genes are TRBV11-3 and TRBJ2-1; 14 nucleotides line up with TRBD2. Trimming took 5 bases from V and 6 from J; bases not matched to a gene: 6. CDR3 length equals 16 residues. Germline V gives CDR1 SGHNT, CDR2 YENEEA. CDR3 protein: CASSMGLAGVGNEQFF. As DNA, the CDR3 is TGTGCCAGCAGCATGGGACTAGCGGGAGTAGGCAATGAGCAGTTCTTC.

This clone occurred once. This chain links TRBV7-2 with TRBJ1-1, with a possible D match to TRBD1 (6 bases). V was trimmed by 2 bases and J by 3 bases, leaving 10 bases between them. Looked up from germline, CDR1 is SGHTA and CDR2 is FQGNSA. The CDR3 length is 14 residues. CDR3 bases: TGTGCCAGCAGCTTAAACTCAGGGGACACTGAAGCTTTCTTT. Its translation: CASSLNSGDTEAFF.

This clone was found once. The chain employs TRBV7-2 and TRBJ2-7; 12 bases are a match to TRBD2. Losses at the gene ends were 4 bases for V and 1 base for J; bases not matched to a gene: 14. CDR3 size: 19 residues. Looked up from germline, CDR1 is SGHTA and CDR2 is FQGNSA. The DNA for the CDR3 is TGTGCCAGCAGCTCACCCCTACCAGGACTAGCGGGAAGGTCCTACGAGCAGTACTTC. Translating it yields CASSSPLPGLAGRSYEQYF.

This chain joins TRBV9 and TRBJ2-7, with D perhaps matching TRBD2 (5 bases). The CDR3 extends over 14 amino acids. Trimming removed 0 bases at V and 6 bases at J, with 13 bases between. CDR1 SGDLS and CDR2 YYNGEE come from the germline V gene. Written as DNA, the CDR3 is TGTGCCAGCAGCGTAGCCGAGGGAGTGGGCGAGCAGTACTTC. It codes for CASSVAEGVGEQYF. The full variable domain, rest sourced from reference TRBV9 and TRBJ2-7, is DSGVTQTPKHLITATGQRVTLRCSPRSGDLSVYWYQQSLDQGLQFLIQYYNGEERAKGNILERFSAQQFPDLHSELNLSSLELGDSALYFCASSVAEGVGEQYFGPGTRLTVT.

The rearrangement links TRBV13 to TRBJ2-4, with 7 bases matching TRBD2. Per germline, CDR1 PRHDT and CDR2 FYEKMQ (reference sequence). With 5 bases clipped from V and 7 bases from J, the junction kept 5 bases outside the gene matches. The CDR3 sequence is 13 residues long. This CDR3 reads CASSHAAGNIQYF. As DNA, the CDR3 is TGTGCCAGCAGCCACGCAGCGGGGAACATTCAGTACTTC.

V usage is TRBV4-1 and J usage is TRBJ1-2; no reliable D call. The V gene's germline CDR1 is MGHRA and CDR2 YSYEKL. The V gene lost 4 bases and the J gene lost 0 bases, with 9 bases spanning the gap. This CDR3 contains 14 residues. The chain's CDR3 is CASSPEGANYGYTF. CDR3 bases: TGCGCCAGCAGCCCGGAGGGCGCTAACTATGGCTACACCTTC.

The gene calls are TRBV13 and TRBJ2-7; weak D call: TRBD2 (6 bases). Germline assignment: CDR1 PRHDT and CDR2 FYEKMQ (reference sequence). V lost 5 bases and J 3 bases, leaving 17 bases between the germline ends. The CDR3 runs 15 residues. The CDR3 DNA sequence: TGTGCCAGCAGCCCAGGCGGGGAAAACCTCTACGAGCAGTACTTC. This translates into CASSPGGENLYEQYF.

This sequence joins TRBV5-5 and TRBJ2-7; perhaps TRBD1 as D (5 bases). CDR1 is SGHKS, CDR2 YYEKEE, per germline (reference sequence). V shed 1 base and J shed 2 bases, with 7 bases lying between them. The CDR3 is 13 amino acids. This chain's CDR3 is CASSLQGAYEQYF. Written as DNA, the CDR3 is TGTGCCAGCAGCTTGCAGGGCGCCTACGAGCAGTACTTC.

This chain connects TRBV5-1 to TRBJ1-4; D remains unclear. This CDR3 has 14 residues. Germline V lookup: CDR1 SGHRS, CDR2 YFSETQ. Trimming left V 3 bases short and J 8 bases short, with 14 bases between. CDR3 sequence: CASSWSGPGEKLFF. The DNA of the CDR3 is TGCGCCAGCAGCTGGTCAGGTCCGGGAGAAAAACTGTTTTTT.

The chain employs TRBV6-5 and TRBJ2-5; 9 positions agree with TRBD1. This CDR3 region has 15 residues. Germline CDR1 is MNHEY and CDR2 is SVGAGI. V lost 6 bases and J lost 4; bases outside the gene matches: 9. CDR3 in DNA: TGTGCCAGCAGAGACGGACAGGGGCTTACAGAGACCCAGTACTTC. It translates to CASRDGQGLTETQYF.

The chain has TRBV5-5 and TRBJ1-5; D call uncertain. The CDR3 runs 12 residues. V was clipped by 4 bases and J by 3 bases, with 5 bases between them. Germline V gene sequence: CDR1 SGHKS, CDR2 YYEKEE (reference sequence). The CDR3 coding sequence is TGTGCCAGCAGCCGTCTCAATCAGCCCCAGCATTTT. This codes for CASSRLNQPQHF.

This chain connects TRBV5-1 to TRBJ2-5; D is ambiguous. Germline V gene data show CDR1 as SGHRS and CDR2 as YFSETQ. V was trimmed by 5 bases and J by 4 bases, leaving 9 bases between them. This CDR3 has 12 residues. CDR3 nucleotides: TGCGCCAGCAGTCCCTCTCCAGAGACCCAGTACTTC. The encoded protein is CASSPSPETQYF.

The CDR3 nucleotides read TGTGCCAGCAGCCTAACGGGTACTGAAGCTTTCTTT. It encodes CASSLTGTEAFF. The gene calls are TRBV11-2 and TRBJ1-1; no clear D. Trimming left V 5 bases short and J 5 bases short, with 9 bases between. This CDR3 region has 12 residues. Germline CDR1 and CDR2: SGHAT and FQNNGV.

This clone was found once. The chain links TRBV11-2 to TRBJ1-6; 8 bases agree with TRBD1. The CDR3 sequence is 15 residues long. J lost 7 bases, V lost 3 bases, and 5 bases had no gene match. Germline CDR1 is SGHAT and CDR2 is FQNNGV. The CDR3 DNA reads TGTGCCAGCAGCTTGGGCAGGGGGCCGAATTCACCCCTCCACTTT. As protein: CASSLGRGPNSPLHF.

The chain combines TRBV5-6 with TRBJ2-2, with a tentative D call TRBD2 (6 bases). The CDR3 is 13 amino acids. V was clipped by 3 bases and J by 6 bases, with 9 bases between them. Germline CDR1 reads SGHDT; CDR2 reads YYEEEE. CDR3: CASSYGGSGELFF. CDR3 coding DNA: TGTGCCAGCAGCTATGGAGGGTCCGGGGAGCTGTTTTTT.

This CDR3 reads CSVGEGSGNTEAFF. The DNA of the CDR3 is TGCAGCGTTGGCGAGGGGAGCGGGAACACTGAAGCTTTCTTT. The chain uses TRBV29-1 and TRBJ1-1; TRBD1 is a possible D gene (5 bases). Per germline, CDR1 SQVTM and CDR2 ANQGSEA. This CDR3 contains 14 residues. V lost 4 bases and J lost 1, with 13 bases in between. The full variable domain, with the rest looked up from reference TRBV29-1 and TRBJ1-1, is SAVISQKPSRDICQRGTSLTIQCQVDSQVTMMFWYRQQPGQSLTLIATANQGSEATYESGFVIDKFPISRPNLTFSTLTVSNMSPEDSSIYLCSVGEGSGNTEAFFGQGTRLTVV.

The chain is built from TRBV27 and TRBJ2-1, with D possibly TRBD2 on 6 matching bases. V lost 6 bases and J 10 bases, leaving 16 bases between the germline ends. Germline V lookup: CDR1 MNHEY, CDR2 SMNVEV (reference sequence). The CDR3 has 13 amino acids. The CDR3 region is CASSLRRGREQFF. The CDR3 DNA is TGTGCCAGCAGCCTTAGACGGGGGAGGGAGCAGTTCTTC.

The rearrangement joins TRBV5-3 to TRBJ2-3, with D perhaps being TRBD1 or TRBD2 (5 bases each). TRBV5-3 falls under the ORF class, with uncertain function. Trimming removed 4 bases at V and 1 base at J, with 16 bases between. CDR3 length: 16 amino acids. The CDR3: CARSTKPGPGTDTQYF. The CDR3 DNA sequence: TGTGCCAGAAGCACTAAGCCGGGACCTGGCACAGATACGCAGTATTTT.